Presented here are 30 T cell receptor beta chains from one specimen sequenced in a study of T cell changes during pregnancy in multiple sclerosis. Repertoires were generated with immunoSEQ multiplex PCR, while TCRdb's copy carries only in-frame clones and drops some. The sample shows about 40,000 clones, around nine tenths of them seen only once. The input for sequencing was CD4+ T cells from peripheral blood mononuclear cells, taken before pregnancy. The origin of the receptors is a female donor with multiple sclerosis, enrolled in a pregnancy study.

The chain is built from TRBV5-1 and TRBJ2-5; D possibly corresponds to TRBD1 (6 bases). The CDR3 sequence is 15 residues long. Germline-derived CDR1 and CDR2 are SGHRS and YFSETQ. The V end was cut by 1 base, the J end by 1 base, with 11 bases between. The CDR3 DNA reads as TGCGCCAGCAGCTTGTATAGGACAGTCCAAGAGACCCAGTACTTC. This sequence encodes CASSLYRTVQETQYF.

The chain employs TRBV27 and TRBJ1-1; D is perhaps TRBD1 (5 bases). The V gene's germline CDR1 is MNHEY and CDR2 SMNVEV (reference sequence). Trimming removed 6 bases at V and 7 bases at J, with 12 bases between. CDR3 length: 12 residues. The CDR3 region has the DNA TGTGCCAGCAGCTGGCGGGACGGTGAAGCTTTCTTT. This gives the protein CASSWRDGEAFF.

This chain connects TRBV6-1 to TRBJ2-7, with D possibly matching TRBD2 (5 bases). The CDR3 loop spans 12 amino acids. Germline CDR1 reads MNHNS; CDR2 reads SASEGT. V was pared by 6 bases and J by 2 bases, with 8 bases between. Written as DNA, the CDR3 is TGTGCCAGCAGGACTAATACCTACGAGCAGTACTTC. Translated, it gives CASRTNTYEQYF.

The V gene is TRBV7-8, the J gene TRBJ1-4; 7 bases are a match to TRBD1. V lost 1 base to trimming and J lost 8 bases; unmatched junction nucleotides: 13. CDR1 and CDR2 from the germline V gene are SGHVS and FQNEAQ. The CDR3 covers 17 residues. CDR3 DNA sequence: TGTGCCAGCAGCTTAGGGGGGGCCGGACAGGTTGTCGAAAAACTGTTTTTT. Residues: CASSLGGAGQVVEKLFF.

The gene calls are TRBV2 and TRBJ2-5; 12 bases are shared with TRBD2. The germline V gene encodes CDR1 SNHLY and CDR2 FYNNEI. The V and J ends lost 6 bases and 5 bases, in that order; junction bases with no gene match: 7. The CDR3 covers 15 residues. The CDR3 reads CASSLGLAGRETQYF. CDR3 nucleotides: TGTGCCAGCAGCCTGGGACTAGCGGGTAGGGAGACCCAGTACTTC.

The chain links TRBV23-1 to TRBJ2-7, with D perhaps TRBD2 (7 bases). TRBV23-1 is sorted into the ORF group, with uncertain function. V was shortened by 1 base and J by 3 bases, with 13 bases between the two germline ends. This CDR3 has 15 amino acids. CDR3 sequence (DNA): TGCGCCAGCAGTCAATGGGGGGGCCCCCTCTACGAGCAGTACTTC. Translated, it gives CASSQWGGPLYEQYF.

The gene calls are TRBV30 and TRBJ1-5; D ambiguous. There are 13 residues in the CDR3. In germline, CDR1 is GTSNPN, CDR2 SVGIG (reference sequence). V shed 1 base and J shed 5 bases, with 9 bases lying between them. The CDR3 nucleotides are TGTGCCTGGAGTGGAGGGTACCATCAGCCCCAGCATTTT. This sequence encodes CAWSGGYHQPQHF.

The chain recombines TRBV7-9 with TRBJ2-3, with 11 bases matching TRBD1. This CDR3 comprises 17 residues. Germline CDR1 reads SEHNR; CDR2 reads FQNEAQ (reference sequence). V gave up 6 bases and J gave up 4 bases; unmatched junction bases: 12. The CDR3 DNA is TGTGCCAGCAGGCGAGGACAGGGGGCGCCCCCCCCAGATACGCAGTATTTT. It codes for CASRRGQGAPPPDTQYF. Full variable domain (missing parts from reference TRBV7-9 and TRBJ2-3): DTGVSQNPRHKITKRGQNVTFRCDPISEHNRLYWYRQTLGQGPEFLTYFQNEAQLEKSRLLSDRFSAERPKGSFSTLEIQRTEQGDSAMYLCASRRGQGAPPPDTQYFGPGTRLTVL.

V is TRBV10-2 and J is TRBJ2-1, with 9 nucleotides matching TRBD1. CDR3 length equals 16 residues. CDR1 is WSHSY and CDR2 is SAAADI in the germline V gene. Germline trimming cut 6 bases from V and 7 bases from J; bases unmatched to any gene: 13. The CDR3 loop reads CASRGQGLIGGNEQFF. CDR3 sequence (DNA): TGCGCCAGCAGGGGACAGGGTTTAATAGGTGGTAATGAGCAGTTCTTC.

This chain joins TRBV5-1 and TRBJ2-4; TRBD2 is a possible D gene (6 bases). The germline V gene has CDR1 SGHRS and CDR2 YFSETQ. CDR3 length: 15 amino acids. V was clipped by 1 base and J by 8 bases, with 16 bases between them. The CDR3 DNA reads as TGCGCCAGCAGCTTGTCCCCGGGGGTTGGGGACATTCAGTACTTC. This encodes CASSLSPGVGDIQYF.

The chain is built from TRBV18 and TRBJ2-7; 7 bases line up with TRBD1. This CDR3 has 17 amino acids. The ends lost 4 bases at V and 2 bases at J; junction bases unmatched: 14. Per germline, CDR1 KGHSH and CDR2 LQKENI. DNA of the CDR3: TGTGCCAGCTCACTCGGAAGGTTACGGGACAGCCCCTACGAGCAGTACTTC. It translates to CASSLGRLRDSPYEQYF.

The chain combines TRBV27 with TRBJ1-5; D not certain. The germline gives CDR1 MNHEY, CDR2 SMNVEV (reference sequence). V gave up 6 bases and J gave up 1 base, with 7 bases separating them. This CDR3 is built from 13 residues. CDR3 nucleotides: TGTGCCAGCAGCCGGAGGAGCAATCAGCCCCAGCATTTT. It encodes CASSRRSNQPQHF.

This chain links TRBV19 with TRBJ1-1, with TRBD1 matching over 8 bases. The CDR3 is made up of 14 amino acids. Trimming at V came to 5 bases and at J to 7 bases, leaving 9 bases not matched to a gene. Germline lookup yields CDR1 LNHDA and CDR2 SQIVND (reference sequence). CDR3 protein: CASSRDRTNFEAFF. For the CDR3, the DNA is TGTGCCAGTAGTCGGGACAGGACGAACTTTGAAGCTTTCTTT. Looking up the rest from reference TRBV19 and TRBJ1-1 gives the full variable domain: DGGITQSPKYLFRKEGQNVTLSCEQNLNHDAMYWYRQDPGQGLRLIYYSQIVNDFQKGDIAEGYSVSREKKESFPLTVTSAQKNPTAFYLCASSRDRTNFEAFFGQGTRLTVV.

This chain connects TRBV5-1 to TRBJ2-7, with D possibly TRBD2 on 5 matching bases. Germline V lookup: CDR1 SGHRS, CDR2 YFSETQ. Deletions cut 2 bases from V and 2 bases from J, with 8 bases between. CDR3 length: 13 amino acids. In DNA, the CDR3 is TGCGCCAGCAGCTTCGACGGGACCTACGAGCAGTACTTC. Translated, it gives CASSFDGTYEQYF.

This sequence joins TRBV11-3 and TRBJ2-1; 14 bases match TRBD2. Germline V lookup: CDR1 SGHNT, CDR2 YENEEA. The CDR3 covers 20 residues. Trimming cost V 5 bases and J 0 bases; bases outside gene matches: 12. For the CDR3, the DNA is TGTGCCAGCAGCCCACGAGGACTAGCGGGGGGCCTTAGCTCCTACAATGAGCAGTTCTTC. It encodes CASSPRGLAGGLSSYNEQFF.

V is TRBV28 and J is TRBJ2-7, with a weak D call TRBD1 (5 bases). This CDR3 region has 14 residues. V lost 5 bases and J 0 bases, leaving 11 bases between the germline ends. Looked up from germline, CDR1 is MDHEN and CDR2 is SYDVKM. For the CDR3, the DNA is TGTGCCAGCAGTCACTCCAGGGACTCCTACGAGCAGTACTTC. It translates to CASSHSRDSYEQYF.

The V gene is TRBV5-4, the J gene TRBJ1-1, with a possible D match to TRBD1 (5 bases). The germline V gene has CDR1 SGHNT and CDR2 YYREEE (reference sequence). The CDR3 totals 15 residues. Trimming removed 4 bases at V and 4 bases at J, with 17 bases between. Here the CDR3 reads CASSTETVVSTEAFF. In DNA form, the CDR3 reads TGTGCCAGCAGCACCGAGACAGTTGTTAGCACTGAAGCTTTCTTT.

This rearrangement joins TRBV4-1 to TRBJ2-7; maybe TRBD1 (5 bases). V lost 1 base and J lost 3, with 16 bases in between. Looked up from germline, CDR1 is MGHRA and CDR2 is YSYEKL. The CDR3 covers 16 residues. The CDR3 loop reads CASSQGRARTYYEQYF. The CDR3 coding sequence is TGCGCCAGCAGCCAAGGCCGGGCCAGGACATACTACGAGCAGTACTTC.

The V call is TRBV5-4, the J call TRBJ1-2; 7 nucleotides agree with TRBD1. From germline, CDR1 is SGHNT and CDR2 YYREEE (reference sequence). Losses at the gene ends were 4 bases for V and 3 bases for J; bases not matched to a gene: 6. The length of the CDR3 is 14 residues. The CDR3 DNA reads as TGTGCCAGCAGCCGCCGACAGGGTGACTATGGCTACACCTTC. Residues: CASSRRQGDYGYTF.

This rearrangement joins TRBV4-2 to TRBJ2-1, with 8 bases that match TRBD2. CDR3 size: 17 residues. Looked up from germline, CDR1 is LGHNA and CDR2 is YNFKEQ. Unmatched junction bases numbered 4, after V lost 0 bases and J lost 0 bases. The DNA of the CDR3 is TGTGCCAGCAGCCAAGACGGCCTAGCGGGCTCCTACAATGAGCAGTTCTTC. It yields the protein CASSQDGLAGSYNEQFF.

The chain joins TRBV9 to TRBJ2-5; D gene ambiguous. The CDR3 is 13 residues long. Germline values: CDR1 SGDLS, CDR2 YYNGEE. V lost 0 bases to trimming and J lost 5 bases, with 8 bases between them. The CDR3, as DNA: TGTGCCAGCAGCGTAGGTAGCCGCGAGACCCAGTACTTC. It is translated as CASSVGSRETQYF.

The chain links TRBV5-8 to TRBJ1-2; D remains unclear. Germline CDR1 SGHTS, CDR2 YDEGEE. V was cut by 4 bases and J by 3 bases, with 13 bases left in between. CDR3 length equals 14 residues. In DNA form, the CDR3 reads TGTGCCAGCAGCCCAGACACCTACTACTATGGCTACACCTTC. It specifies CASSPDTYYYGYTF.

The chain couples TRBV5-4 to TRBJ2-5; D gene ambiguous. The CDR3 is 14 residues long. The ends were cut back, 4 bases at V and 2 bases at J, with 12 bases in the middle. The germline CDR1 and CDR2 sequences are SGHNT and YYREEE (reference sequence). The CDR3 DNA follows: TGTGCCAGCAGCGCTAGTGGCCTTCAAGAGACCCAGTACTTC. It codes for CASSASGLQETQYF.

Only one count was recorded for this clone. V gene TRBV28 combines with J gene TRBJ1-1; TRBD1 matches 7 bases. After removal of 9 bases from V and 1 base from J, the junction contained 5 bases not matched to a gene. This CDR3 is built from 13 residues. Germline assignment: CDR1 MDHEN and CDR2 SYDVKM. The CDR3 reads CASIQGRNTEAFF. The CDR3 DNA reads TGTGCCAGTATACAGGGGAGGAACACTGAAGCTTTCTTT.

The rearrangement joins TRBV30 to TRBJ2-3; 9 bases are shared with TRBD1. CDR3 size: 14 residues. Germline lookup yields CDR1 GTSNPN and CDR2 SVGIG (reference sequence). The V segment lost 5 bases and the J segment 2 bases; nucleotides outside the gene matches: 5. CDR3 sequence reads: CAWHDRGITDTQYF. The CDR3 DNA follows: TGTGCCTGGCATGACAGGGGGATCACAGATACGCAGTATTTT.

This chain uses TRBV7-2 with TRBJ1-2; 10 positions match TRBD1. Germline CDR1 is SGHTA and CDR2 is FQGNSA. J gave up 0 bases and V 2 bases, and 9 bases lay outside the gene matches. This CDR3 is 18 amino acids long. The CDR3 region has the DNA TGTGCCAGCAGCTTAAAAACGACAGGGGGCGGGGCTAACTATGGCTACACCTTC. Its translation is CASSLKTTGGGANYGYTF.

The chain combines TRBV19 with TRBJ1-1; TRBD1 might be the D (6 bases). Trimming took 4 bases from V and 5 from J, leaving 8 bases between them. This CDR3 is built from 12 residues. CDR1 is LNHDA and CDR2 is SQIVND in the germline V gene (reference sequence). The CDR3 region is CASSTGVTEAFF. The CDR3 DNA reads TGTGCCAGTAGTACAGGGGTGACTGAAGCTTTCTTT.

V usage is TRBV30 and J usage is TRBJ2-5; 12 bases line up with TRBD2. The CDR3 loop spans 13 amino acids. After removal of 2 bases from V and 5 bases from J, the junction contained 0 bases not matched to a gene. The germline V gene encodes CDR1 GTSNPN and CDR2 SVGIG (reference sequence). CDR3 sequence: CAWSTSGGETQYF. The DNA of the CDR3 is TGTGCCTGGAGTACTAGCGGGGGGGAGACCCAGTACTTC. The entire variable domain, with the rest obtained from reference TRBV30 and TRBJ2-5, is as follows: SQTIHQWPATLVQPVGSPLSLECTVEGTSNPNLYWYRQAAGRGLQLLFYSVGIGQISSEVPQNLSASRPQDRQFILSSKKLLLSDSGFYLCAWSTSGGETQYFGPGTRLLVL.

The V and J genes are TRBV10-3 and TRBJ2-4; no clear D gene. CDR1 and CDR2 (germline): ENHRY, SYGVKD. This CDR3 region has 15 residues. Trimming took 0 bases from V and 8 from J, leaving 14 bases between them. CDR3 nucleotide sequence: TGTGCCATCAGTGAGTCGGAAGGAGAGTCGGACATTCAGTACTTC. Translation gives CAISESEGESDIQYF.

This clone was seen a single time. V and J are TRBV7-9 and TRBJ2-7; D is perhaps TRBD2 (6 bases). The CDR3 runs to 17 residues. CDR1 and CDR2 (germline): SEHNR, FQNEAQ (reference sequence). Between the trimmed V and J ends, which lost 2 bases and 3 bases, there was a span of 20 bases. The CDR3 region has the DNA TGTGCCAGCAGCTTACGAGGCGGGATCAGGAGCTTCTACGAGCAGTACTTC. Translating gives CASSLRGGIRSFYEQYF.